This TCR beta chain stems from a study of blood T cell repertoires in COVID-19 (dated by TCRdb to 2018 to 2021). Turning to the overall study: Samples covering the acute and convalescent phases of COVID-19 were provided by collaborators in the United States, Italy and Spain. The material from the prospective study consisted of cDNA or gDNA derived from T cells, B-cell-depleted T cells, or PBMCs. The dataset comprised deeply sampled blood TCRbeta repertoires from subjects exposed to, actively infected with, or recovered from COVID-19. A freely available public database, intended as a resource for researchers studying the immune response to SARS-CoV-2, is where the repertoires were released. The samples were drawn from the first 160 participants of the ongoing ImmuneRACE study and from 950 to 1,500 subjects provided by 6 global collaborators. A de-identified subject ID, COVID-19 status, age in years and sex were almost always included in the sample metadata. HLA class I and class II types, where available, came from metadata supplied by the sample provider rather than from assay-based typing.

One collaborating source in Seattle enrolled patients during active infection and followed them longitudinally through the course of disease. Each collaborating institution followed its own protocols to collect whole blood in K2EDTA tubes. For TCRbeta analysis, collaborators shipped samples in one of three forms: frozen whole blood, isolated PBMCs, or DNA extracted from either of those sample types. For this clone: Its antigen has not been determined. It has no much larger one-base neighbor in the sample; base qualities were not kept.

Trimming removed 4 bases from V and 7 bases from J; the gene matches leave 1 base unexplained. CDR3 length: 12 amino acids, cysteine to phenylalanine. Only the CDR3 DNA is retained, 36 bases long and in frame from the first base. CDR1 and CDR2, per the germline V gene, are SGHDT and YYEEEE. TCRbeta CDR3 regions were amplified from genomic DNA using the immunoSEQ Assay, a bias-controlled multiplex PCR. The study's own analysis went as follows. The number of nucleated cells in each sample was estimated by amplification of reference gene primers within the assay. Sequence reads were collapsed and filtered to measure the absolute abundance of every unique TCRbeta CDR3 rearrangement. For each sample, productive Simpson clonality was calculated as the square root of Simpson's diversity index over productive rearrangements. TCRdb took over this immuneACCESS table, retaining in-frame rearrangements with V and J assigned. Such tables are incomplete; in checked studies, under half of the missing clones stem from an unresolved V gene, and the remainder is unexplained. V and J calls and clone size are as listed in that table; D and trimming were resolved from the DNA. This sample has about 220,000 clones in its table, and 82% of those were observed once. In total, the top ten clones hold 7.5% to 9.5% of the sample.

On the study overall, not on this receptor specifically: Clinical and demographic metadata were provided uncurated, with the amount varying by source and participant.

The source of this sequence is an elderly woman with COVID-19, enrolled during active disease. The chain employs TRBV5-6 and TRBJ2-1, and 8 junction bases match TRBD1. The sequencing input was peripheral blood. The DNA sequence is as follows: TGTGCCAGCAGCGGGGACAGGAATGAGCAGTTCTTC. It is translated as CASSGDRNEQFF.